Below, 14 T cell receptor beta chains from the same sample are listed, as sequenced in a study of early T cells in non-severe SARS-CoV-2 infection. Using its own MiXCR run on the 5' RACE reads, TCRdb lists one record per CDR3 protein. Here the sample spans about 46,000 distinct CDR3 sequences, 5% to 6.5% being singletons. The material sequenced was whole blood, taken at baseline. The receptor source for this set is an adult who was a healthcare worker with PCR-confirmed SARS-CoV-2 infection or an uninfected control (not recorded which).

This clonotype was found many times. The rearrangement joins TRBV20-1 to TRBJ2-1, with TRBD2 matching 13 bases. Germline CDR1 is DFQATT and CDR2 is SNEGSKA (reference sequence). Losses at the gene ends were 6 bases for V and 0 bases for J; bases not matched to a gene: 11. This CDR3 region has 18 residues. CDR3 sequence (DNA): TGCAGTGCAGTCCCCGGGACTAGCGGGACAAGCTCCTACAATGAGCAGTTCTTC. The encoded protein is CSAVPGTSGTSSYNEQFF.

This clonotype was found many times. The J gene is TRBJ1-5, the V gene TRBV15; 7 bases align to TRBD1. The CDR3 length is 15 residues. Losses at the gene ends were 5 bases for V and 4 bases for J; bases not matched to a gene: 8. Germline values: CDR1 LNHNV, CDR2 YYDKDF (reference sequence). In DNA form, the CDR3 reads TGTGCCACCAGCGGCTTAGACAGGGTAAATCAGCCCCAGCATTTT. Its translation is CATSGLDRVNQPQHF.

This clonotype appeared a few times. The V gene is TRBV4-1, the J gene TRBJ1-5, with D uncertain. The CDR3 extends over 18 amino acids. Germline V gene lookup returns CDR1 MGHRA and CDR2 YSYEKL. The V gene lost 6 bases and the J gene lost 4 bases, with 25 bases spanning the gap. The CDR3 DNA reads TGCGCCAGCAGTCACCGGACCTTACCCAAGTGGGCGAATCAGCCCCAGCATTTT. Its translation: CASSHRTLPKWANQPQHF.

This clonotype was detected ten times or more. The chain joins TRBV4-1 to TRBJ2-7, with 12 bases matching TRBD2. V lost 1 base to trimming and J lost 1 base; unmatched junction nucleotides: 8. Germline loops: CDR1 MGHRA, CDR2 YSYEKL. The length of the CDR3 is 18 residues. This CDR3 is CASSQGLTGLAGSYEQYF. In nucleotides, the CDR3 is TGCGCCAGCAGCCAAGGGTTGACCGGACTAGCGGGATCCTACGAGCAGTACTTC.

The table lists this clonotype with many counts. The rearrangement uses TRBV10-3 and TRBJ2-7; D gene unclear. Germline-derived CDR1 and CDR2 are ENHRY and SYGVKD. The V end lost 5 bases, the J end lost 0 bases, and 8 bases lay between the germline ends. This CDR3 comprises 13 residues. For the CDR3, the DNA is TGTGCCATCAGTTCCCCCAGCTCCTACGAGCAGTACTTC. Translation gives CAISSPSSYEQYF.

CDR3 protein: CASMVIGETQYF. The CDR3 coding sequence is TGTGCCAGCATGGTCATCGGAGAGACCCAGTACTTC. This sequence joins TRBV2 and TRBJ2-5; no clear D gene. The V gene's germline CDR1 is SNHLY and CDR2 FYNNEI. The CDR3 runs 12 residues. V was shortened by 7 bases and J by 4 bases, with 10 bases between the two germline ends.

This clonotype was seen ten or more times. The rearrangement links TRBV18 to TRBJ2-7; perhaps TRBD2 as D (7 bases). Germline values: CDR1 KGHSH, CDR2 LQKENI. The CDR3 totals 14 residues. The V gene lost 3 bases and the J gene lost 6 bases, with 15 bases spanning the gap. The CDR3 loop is CASSPDRGASEQYF. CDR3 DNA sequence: TGTGCCAGCTCACCGGACCGGGGGGCCTCCGAGCAGTACTTC.

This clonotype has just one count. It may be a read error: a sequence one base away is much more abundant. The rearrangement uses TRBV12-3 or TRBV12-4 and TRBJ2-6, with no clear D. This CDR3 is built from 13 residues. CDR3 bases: TGTGCCAGCAGTTTTTCTGGGACCAACGTCCTGACTTTC. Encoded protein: CASSFSGTNVLTF.

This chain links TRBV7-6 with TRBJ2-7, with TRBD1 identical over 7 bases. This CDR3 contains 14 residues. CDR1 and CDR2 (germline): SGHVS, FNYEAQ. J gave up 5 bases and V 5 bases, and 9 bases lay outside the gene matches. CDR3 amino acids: CASSLRTGVDEQYF. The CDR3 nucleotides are TGTGCCAGCAGCCTCCGAACAGGGGTTGACGAGCAGTACTTC.

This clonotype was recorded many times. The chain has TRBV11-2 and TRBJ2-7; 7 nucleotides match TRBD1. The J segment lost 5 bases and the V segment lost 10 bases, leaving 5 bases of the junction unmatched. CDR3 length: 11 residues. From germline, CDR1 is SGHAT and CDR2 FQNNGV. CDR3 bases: TGTGCCACGACAGGGCACCACGAGCAGTACTTC. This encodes CATTGHHEQYF.

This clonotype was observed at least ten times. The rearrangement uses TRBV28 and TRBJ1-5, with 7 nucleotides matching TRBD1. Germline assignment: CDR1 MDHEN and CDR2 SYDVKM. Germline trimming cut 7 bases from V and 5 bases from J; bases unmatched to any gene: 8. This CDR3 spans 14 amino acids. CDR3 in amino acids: CASKTGWQDQPQHF. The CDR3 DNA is TGTGCCAGCAAGACAGGGTGGCAGGATCAGCCCCAGCATTTT.

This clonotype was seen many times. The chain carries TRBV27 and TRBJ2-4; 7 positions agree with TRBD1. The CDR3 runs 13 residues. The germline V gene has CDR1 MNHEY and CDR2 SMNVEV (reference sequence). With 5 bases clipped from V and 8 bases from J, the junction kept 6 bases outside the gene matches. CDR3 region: CASSPTGVDIQYF. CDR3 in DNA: TGTGCCAGCAGTCCAACAGGGGTGGACATTCAGTACTTC.

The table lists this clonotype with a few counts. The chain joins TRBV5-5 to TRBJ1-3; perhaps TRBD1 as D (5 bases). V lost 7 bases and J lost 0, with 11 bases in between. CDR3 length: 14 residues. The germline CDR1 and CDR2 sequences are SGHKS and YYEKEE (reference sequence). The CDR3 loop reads CASGTGLSGNTIYF. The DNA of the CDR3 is TGTGCCAGCGGAACAGGCCTCTCTGGAAACACCATATATTTT.

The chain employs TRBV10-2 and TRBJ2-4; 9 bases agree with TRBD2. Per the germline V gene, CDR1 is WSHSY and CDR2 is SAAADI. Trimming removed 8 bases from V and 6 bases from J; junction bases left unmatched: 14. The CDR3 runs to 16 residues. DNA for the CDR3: TGCGCCAGCTGCAGTCTCGCGGGAGGGGGGAGAAACATTCAGTACTTC. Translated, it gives CASCSLAGGGRNIQYF.